This TCR beta chain was captured in a study of T cell responses to AZD1222 COVID-19 vaccine (dated by TCRdb to the early 2020s). Background on the whole study: TCR sequencing covered approximately 230 trial participants: 200 to 220 given two doses of AZD1222 and around 25 given two doses of MenACWY control vaccine. Trial participants were enrolled by age into 18-55, 56-69 and 70-plus year subgroups, with roughly 160, 29 and 62 TCR-sequenced participants respectively. The paper's findings and limits, for the study overall: No day 14 peak-response samples were available, so repertoires were characterized only after the peak T cell response. In the small 56-69-year group, the increase in depth fell short of significance, most likely because of low power. Conclusions about previously exposed vaccinees are limited because only six or seven AZD1222 recipients were SARS-CoV-2 seropositive at baseline. Reportedly, close to half of the unique spike-specific TCRs recognized epitopes lying outside the regions that are mutated in the B.1.351 and B.1.1.7 variants. Participants were mostly white British and included more females than males, and it was suggested by the authors that clonal diversity may have been underestimated. After two AZD1222 doses, both the breadth and the depth of spike-specific TCRs were significantly higher than at day 0 and than in MenACWY recipients. The vaccine-associated CD4 TCRs covered the entire spike protein, and the dominant responses fell in regions 160-218 and 743-854.

This clone was found once. It lacks a known antigen. One base away there is no much larger clone; base qualities are not given. Trimming costs V 1 base and J 0 bases, and their ends lie 7 bases apart. According to the germline V gene (reference sequence), CDR1 reads PRHDT and CDR2 reads FYEKMQ. From its cysteine to its phenylalanine, the CDR3 spans 15 amino acids. The sequence is cut down to CDR3 DNA, 45 bases in frame from base 1. The time point label here, explained by the study, means: about 28 days (+/-7) after the second vaccine dose. AZD1222 recipients given second doses at about 4 weeks or at about 12 weeks were pooled, since spike-specific TCR depth and breadth were not found to differ between the two schedules. Vaccinee samples came from UK trials COV001 and COV002, including a single-blind randomized controlled phase 2/3 trial of AZD1222 (ChAdOx1 nCoV-19) in healthy adults. Trial participant PBMC samples were collected at day 0 and day 28 after the second dose for TCRbeta chain sequencing.

The CDR3 regions of human TCRbeta chains were analyzed by immunosequencing. In the original analysis: Repertoire TCRs were checked for matches against a reference library of SARS-CoV-2-specific TCRs that had been generated using the MIRA antigen-specificity platform. Breadth meant the fraction of unique TCRs that were SARS-CoV-2-associated, whereas depth meant the fraction of total T cells that were SARS-CoV-2-associated. Using the MIRA data, every spike-specific TCR was mapped to the spike region that the TCR reacted to and assigned to either a CD4 or a CD8 class. Log10-transformed breadth and depth values were compared by one-way ANOVA with Sidak's multiple comparisons tests. What TCRdb holds here is the immuneACCESS table cut down to in-frame rearrangements. Part of the clones is not present; checked against another copy, under half of the missing clones reflect an unresolved V gene, and the others are unexplained. The V and J calls and the clone size are those of that table, but D and trimming were determined from the DNA. This sample lists 190,000 or so clones; roughly nine tenths were detected once. The ten largest clones take up around 3.6% of the sample.

The sequences come from peripheral blood, collected 28 days after the second AZD1222 dose. The V gene is TRBV13 and the J gene is TRBJ2-1, with the identity of the D gene unclear. The TCR sequence derives from an adult who received the AZD1222 COVID-19 vaccine. The bases read TGTGCCAGCAGCTTAGAGGCCCTCTCCTACAATGAGCAGTTCTTC. Its translation reads: CASSLEALSYNEQFF.